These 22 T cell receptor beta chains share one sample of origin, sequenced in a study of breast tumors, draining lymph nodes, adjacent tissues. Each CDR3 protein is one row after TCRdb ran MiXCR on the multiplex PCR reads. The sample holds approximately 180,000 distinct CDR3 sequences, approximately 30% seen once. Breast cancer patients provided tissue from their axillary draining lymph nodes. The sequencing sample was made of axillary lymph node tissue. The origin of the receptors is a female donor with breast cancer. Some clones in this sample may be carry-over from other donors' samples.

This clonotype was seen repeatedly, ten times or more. The CDR3 nucleotides read TGTGCCAGTAGTCCGAGGATTCGGGACAGAGATTTTTCCTACGAGCAGTACTTC. As protein: CASSPRIRDRDFSYEQYF. V gene TRBV19 combines with J gene TRBJ2-7; TRBD1 matches 7 bases. Trimming cost V 5 bases and J 1 base; bases outside gene matches: 17. This CDR3 has 18 residues. The germline V gene encodes CDR1 LNHDA and CDR2 SQIVND (reference sequence).

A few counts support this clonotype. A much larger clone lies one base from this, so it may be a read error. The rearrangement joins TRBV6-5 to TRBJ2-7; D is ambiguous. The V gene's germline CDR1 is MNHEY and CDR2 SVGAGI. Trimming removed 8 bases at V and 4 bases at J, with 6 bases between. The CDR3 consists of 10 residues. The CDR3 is CASGPYEQYF. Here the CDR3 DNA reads TGTGCCAGCGGACCGTACGAGCAGTACTTC.

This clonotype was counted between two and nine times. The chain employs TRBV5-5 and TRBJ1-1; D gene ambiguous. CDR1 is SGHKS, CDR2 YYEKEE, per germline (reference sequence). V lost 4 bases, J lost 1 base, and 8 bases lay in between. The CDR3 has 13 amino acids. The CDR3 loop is CASSLYENTEAFF. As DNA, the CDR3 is TGTGCCAGCAGCCTGTATGAGAACACTGAAGCTTTCTTT. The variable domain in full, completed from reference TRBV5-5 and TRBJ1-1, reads DAGVTQSPTHLIKTRGQQVTLRCSPISGHKSVSWYQQVLGQGPQFIFQYYEKEERGRGNFPDRFSARQFPNYSSELNVNALLLGDSALYLCASSLYENTEAFFGQGTRLTVV.

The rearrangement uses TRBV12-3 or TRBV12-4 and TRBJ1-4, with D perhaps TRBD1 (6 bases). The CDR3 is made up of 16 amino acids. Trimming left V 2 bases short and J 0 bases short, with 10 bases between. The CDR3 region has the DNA TGTGCCAGCAGTTTAACAGGGATGGCAACTAATGAAAAACTGTTTTTT. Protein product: CASSLTGMATNEKLFF.

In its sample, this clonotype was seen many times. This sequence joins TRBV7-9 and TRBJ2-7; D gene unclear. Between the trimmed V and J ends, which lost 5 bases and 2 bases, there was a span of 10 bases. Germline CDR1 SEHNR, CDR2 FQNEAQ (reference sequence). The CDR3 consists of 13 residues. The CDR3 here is CASSRPGTYEQYF. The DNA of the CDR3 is TGTGCCAGCAGCCGGCCGGGTACCTACGAGCAGTACTTC. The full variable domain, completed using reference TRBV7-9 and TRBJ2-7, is DTGVSQNPRHKITKRGQNVTFRCDPISEHNRLYWYRQTLGQGPEFLTYFQNEAQLEKSRLLSDRFSAERPKGSFSTLEIQRTEQGDSAMYLCASSRPGTYEQYFGPGTRLTVT.

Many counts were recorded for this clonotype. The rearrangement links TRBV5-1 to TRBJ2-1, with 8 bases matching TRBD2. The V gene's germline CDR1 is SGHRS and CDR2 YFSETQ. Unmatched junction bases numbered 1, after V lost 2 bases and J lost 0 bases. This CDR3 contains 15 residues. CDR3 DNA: TGCGCCAGCAGCTTTAGCGGGGACTCCTACAATGAGCAGTTCTTC. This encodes CASSFSGDSYNEQFF.

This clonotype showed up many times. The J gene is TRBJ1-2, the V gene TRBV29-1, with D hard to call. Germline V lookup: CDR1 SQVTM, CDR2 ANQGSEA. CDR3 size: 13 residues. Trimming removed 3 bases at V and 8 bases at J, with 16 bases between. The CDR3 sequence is CSVDLGSYSGYTF. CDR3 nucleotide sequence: TGCAGCGTTGATTTGGGTAGTTACAGCGGCTACACCTTC.

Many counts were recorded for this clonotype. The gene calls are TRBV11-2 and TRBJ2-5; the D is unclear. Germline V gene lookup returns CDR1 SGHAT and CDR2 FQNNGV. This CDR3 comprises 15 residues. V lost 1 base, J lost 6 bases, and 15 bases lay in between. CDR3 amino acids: CASSLGDLYGKTQYF. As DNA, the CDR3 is TGTGCCAGCAGCTTAGGTGACCTCTACGGCAAGACCCAGTACTTC.

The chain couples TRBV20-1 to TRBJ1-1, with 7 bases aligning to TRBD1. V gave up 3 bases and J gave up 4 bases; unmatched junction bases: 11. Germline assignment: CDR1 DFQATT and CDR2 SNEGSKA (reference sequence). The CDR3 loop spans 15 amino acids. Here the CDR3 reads CSARTGKNMTTEAFF. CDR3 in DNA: TGCAGTGCTAGGACAGGGAAGAATATGACCACTGAAGCTTTCTTT.

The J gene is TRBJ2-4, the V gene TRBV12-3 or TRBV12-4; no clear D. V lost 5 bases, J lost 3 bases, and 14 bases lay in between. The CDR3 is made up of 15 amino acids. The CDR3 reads CASSHPRDGKNIQYF. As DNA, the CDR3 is TGTGCCAGCAGTCACCCCCGAGACGGCAAAAACATTCAGTACTTC.

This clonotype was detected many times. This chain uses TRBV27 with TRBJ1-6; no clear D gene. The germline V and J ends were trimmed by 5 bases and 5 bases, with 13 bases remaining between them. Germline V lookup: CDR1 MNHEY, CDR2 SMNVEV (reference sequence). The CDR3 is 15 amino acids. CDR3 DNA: TGTGCCAGCAGTCCAGGTTGGCAGAATAATTCACCCCTCCACTTT. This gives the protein CASSPGWQNNSPLHF.

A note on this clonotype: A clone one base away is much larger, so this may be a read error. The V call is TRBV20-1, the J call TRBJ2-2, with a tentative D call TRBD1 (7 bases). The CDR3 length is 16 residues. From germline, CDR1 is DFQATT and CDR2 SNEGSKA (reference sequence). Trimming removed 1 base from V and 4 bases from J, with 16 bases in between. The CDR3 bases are TGCAGTGCTAGAGCCGCGACAGGGAGGACCACCGGGGAGCTGTTTTTT. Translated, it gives CSARAATGRTTGELFF.

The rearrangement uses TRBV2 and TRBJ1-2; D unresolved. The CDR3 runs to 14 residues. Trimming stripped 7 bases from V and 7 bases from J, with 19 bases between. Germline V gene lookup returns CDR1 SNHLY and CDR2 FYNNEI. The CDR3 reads CASTGRPTTTGYTF. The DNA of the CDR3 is TGTGCCAGCACCGGACGACCGACGACAACTGGCTACACCTTC.

The DNA for the CDR3 is TGTGCCAGCAGCGTTGGGGCAGGGGGCCGGATTAGTGAAAAACTGTTTTTT. Translating gives CASSVGAGGRISEKLFF. V gene TRBV9 combines with J gene TRBJ1-4, with 8 nucleotides matching TRBD1. Germline V gene data show CDR1 as SGDLS and CDR2 as YYNGEE. The CDR3 contains 17 residues. The trim removed 2 bases at V and 7 bases at J, leaving 13 bases unmatched. Combining the CDR3 with reference TRBV9 and TRBJ1-4 gives the whole variable domain DSGVTQTPKHLITATGQRVTLRCSPRSGDLSVYWYQQSLDQGLQFLIQYYNGEERAKGNILERFSAQQFPDLHSELNLSSLELGDSALYFCASSVGAGGRISEKLFFGSGTQLSVL.

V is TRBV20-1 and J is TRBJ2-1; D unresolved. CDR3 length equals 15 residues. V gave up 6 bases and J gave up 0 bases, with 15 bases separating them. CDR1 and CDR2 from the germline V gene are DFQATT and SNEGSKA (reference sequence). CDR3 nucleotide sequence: TGCAGTGCCAGCAGTAAAGGTGGCTCCTACAATGAGCAGTTCTTC. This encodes CSASSKGGSYNEQFF.

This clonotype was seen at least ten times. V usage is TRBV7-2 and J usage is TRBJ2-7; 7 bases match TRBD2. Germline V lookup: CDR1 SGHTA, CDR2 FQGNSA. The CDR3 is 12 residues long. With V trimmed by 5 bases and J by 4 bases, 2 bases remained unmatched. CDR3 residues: CASSPGRYEQYF. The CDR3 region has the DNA TGTGCCAGCAGCCCCGGGAGGTACGAGCAGTACTTC. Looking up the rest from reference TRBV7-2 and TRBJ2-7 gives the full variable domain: GAGVSQSPSNKVTEKGKDVELRCDPISGHTALYWYRQSLGQGLEFLIYFQGNSAPDKSGLPSDRFSAERTGGSVSTLTIQRTQQEDSAVYLCASSPGRYEQYFGPGTRLTVT.

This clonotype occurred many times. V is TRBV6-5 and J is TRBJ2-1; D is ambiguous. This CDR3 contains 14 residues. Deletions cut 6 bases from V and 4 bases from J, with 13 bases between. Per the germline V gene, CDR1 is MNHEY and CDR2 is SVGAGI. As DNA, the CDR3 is TGTGCCAGCAGCGACTGGGTAGGGTACAATGAGCAGTTCTTC. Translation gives CASSDWVGYNEQFF.

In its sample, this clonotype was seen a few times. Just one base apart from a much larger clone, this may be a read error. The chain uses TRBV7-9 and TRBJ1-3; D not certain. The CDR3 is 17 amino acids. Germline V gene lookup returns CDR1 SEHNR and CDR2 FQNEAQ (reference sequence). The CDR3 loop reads CASSLGFGEPSGNPIYF. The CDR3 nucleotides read TGTGCCAGCAGCTTAGGTTTCGGGGAGCCAAGCGGAAACCCCATATATTTT.

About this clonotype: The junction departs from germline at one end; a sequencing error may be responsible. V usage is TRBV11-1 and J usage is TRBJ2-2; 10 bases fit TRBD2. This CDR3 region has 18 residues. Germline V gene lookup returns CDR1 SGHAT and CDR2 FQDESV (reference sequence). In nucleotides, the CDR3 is TGTGCCAGCAGCCCGTCCGGGCTAGCGGGAGAGCGAACCGGAGAGCTGTTTTTT. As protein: CASSPSGLAGERTGELFF.

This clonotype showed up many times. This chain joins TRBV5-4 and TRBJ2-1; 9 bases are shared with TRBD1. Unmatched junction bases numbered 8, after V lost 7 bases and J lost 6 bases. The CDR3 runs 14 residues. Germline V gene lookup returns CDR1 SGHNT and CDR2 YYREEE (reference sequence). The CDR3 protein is CASGRDRALNEQFF. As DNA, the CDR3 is TGTGCCAGCGGCCGGGACAGGGCCCTCAATGAGCAGTTCTTC.

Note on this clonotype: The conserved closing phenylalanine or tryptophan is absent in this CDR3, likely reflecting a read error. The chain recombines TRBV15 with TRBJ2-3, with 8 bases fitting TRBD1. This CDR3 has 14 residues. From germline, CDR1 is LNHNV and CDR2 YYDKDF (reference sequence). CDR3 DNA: TGTGCCACCAGCAGAGATGGGGGGACAGGTACGCAGTATCTT. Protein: CATSRDGGTGTQYL.

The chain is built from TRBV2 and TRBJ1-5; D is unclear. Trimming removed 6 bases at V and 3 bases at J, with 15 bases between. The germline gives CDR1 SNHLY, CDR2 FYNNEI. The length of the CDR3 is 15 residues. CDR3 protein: CASSAGWQFNQPQHF. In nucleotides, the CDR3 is TGTGCCAGCAGCGCCGGTTGGCAGTTCAATCAGCCCCAGCATTTT.